Listed here are 10 T cell receptor beta chains from one sample, sequenced in a study of cytomegalovirus exposure and HLA in healthy donors. Libraries were prepared by immunoSEQ multiplex PCR; TCRdb keeps only in-frame clonotypes and omits some of them. The table lists 130,000 to 150,000 clones, roughly 86% of them singletons. Input material: PBMCs. The receptor set was obtained from a man younger than 35 in good health and CMV-seropositive.

J is TRBJ2-1 and V is TRBV15; 8 nucleotides line up with TRBD2. With 8 bases clipped from V and 8 bases from J, the junction kept 11 bases outside the gene matches. Germline CDR1 and CDR2: LNHNV and YYDKDF (reference sequence). The length of the CDR3 is 14 residues. CDR3 region: CATREGGLRDEQFF. The CDR3 DNA is TGTGCCACCCGGGAGGGGGGGCTTCGGGATGAGCAGTTCTTC.

The J gene is TRBJ1-1, the V gene TRBV4-1; D not resolved. This CDR3 has 11 residues. V lost 0 bases to trimming and J lost 8 bases, with 4 bases between them. Germline-derived CDR1 and CDR2 are MGHRA and YSYEKL. The CDR3 sequence is CASSQDQEAFF. The CDR3 bases are TGCGCCAGCAGCCAAGATCAGGAAGCTTTCTTT.

V and J are TRBV7-6 and TRBJ2-7; D uncertain. V was shortened by 6 bases and J by 0 bases, with 15 bases between the two germline ends. There are 15 residues in the CDR3. Per germline, CDR1 SGHVS and CDR2 FNYEAQ. CDR3 in amino acids: CASSHTQDSSYEQYF. In nucleotides, the CDR3 is TGTGCCAGCAGTCACACGCAGGATAGCTCCTACGAGCAGTACTTC. The variable domain in full, completed from reference TRBV7-6 and TRBJ2-7, reads GAGVSQSPRYKVTKRGQDVALRCDPISGHVSLYWYRQALGQGPEFLTYFNYEAQQDKSGLPNDRFSAERPEGSISTLTIQRTEQRDSAMYRCASSHTQDSSYEQYFGPGTRLTVT.

V usage is TRBV30 and J usage is TRBJ2-6, with 9 bases lining up with TRBD1. Trimming removed 1 base from V and 0 bases from J; junction bases left unmatched: 7. The CDR3 contains 18 residues. The germline V gene has CDR1 GTSNPN and CDR2 SVGIG (reference sequence). CDR3 in amino acids: CAWSAGQGRGSGANVLTF. The CDR3 bases are TGTGCCTGGAGTGCCGGACAGGGGAGGGGCTCTGGGGCCAACGTCCTGACTTTC. Full variable domain (remainder filled in from reference TRBV30 and TRBJ2-6): SQTIHQWPATLVQPVGSPLSLECTVEGTSNPNLYWYRQAAGRGLQLLFYSVGIGQISSEVPQNLSASRPQDRQFILSSKKLLLSDSGFYLCAWSAGQGRGSGANVLTFGAGSRLTVL.

To note about this clone: Other DNA sequences in the same sample also yield this CDR3. J is TRBJ2-1 and V is TRBV9; 9 bases are shared with TRBD2. CDR3 length: 15 amino acids. The V and J ends lost 0 bases and 2 bases, in that order; junction bases with no gene match: 0. Per germline, CDR1 SGDLS and CDR2 YYNGEE. The CDR3, as DNA: TGTGCCAGCAGCGTAGGCGGGGGGGCCTACAATGAGCAGTTCTTC. Translating gives CASSVGGGAYNEQFF.

This clone is termed medium-sized. This chain links TRBV9 with TRBJ2-2; D is undetermined. The V end lost 0 bases, the J end lost 7 bases, and 4 bases lay between the germline ends. The germline gives CDR1 SGDLS, CDR2 YYNGEE. The CDR3 is made up of 12 amino acids. DNA of the CDR3: TGTGCCAGCAGCGTAGTGAGCGGGGAGCTGTTTTTT. This translates into CASSVVSGELFF.

The J gene is TRBJ2-7, the V gene TRBV28; 9 bases match TRBD1. From germline, CDR1 is MDHEN and CDR2 SYDVKM. The CDR3 is made up of 16 amino acids. V trimming: 6 bases; J trimming: 1 base; junction bases outside the gene matches: 10. The CDR3: CASSVPRDRVSYEQYF. In DNA form, the CDR3 reads TGTGCCAGCAGCGTACCTAGGGACAGGGTATCCTACGAGCAGTACTTC.

The chain employs TRBV18 and TRBJ2-3; D unclear. This CDR3 contains 14 residues. The V end lost 0 bases, the J end lost 2 bases, and 6 bases lay between the germline ends. CDR1 is KGHSH and CDR2 is LQKENI in the germline V gene. Written as DNA, the CDR3 is TGTGCCAGCTCACCACCTATGTACACAGATACGCAGTATTTT. Its protein is CASSPPMYTDTQYF.

The chain has TRBV6-1 and TRBJ2-1; 7 nucleotides line up with TRBD2. Germline CDR1 is MNHNS and CDR2 is SASEGT. The CDR3 runs to 13 residues. The junction had 9 bases not matched to a gene; V was cut back by 8 bases and J by 8 bases. The DNA for the CDR3 is TGTGCCAGCCATTATGGGGGGGAGGATGAGCAGTTCTTC. Translation: CASHYGGEDEQFF.

The chain is built from TRBV14 and TRBJ1-5; TRBD1 is a possible D gene (6 bases). V was pared by 2 bases and J by 0 bases, with 17 bases between. Germline CDR1 reads SGHDN; CDR2 reads FVKESK. The CDR3 contains 18 residues. As DNA, the CDR3 is TGTGCCAGCAGCCAACTGTGGGGGCAGTGGACTAGCAATCAGCCCCAGCATTTT. Translation: CASSQLWGQWTSNQPQHF.